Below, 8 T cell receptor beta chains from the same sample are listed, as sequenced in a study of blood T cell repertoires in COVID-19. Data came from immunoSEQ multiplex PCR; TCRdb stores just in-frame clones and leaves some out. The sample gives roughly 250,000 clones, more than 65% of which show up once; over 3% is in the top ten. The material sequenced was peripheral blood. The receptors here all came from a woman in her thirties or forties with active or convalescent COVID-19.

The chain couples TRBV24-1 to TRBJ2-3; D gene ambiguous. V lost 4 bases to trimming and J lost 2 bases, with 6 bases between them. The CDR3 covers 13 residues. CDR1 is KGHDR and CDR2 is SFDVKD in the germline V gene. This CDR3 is CATSESPTDTQYF. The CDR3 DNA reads TGTGCCACCAGTGAGAGTCCCACAGATACGCAGTATTTT.

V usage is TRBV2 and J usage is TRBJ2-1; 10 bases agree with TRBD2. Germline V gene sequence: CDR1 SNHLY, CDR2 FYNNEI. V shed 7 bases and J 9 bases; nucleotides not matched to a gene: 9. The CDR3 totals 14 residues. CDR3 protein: CASTTAGGPGEQFF. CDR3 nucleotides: TGTGCCAGCACAACAGCGGGGGGGCCGGGTGAGCAGTTCTTC. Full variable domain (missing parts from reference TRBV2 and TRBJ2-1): EPEVTQTPSHQVTQMGQEVILRCVPISNHLYFYWYRQILGQKVEFLVSFYNNEISEKSEIFDDQFSVERPDGSNFTLKIRSTKLEDSAMYFCASTTAGGPGEQFFGPGTRLTVL.

The CDR3 coding sequence is TGTGCCAGCAGCAAAGCCGGGGGGGCCTACGAGCAGTACTTC. This gives the protein CASSKAGGAYEQYF. The chain carries TRBV11-2 and TRBJ2-7, with TRBD2 identical over 8 bases. CDR3 length equals 14 residues. Germline assignment: CDR1 SGHAT and CDR2 FQNNGV. V trimming: 5 bases; J trimming: 2 bases; junction bases outside the gene matches: 5.

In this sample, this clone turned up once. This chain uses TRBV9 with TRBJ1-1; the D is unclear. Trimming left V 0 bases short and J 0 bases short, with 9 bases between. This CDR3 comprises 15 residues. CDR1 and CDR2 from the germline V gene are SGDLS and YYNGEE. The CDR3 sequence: CASSVGSGMNTEAFF. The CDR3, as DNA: TGTGCCAGCAGCGTAGGTTCCGGGATGAACACTGAAGCTTTCTTT.

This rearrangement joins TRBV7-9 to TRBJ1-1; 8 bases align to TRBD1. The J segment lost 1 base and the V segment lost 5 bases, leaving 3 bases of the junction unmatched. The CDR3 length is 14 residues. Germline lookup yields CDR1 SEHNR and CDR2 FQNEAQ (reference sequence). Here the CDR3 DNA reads TGTGCCAGCAGCCTGGGACAGGCGAACACTGAAGCTTTCTTT. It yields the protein CASSLGQANTEAFF.

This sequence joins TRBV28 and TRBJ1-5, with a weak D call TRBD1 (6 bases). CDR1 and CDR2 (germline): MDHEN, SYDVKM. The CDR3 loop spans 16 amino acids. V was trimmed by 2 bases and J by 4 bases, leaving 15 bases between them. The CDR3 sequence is CASSLIGRGGNQPQHF. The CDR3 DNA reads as TGTGCCAGCAGTTTAATTGGCAGGGGCGGGAATCAGCCCCAGCATTTT.

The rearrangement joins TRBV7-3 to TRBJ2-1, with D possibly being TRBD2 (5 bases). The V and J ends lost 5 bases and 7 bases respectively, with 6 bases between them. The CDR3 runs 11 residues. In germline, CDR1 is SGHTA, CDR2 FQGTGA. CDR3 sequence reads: CASSPGNEQFF. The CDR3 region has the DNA TGTGCCAGCAGCCCGGGGAATGAGCAGTTCTTC.

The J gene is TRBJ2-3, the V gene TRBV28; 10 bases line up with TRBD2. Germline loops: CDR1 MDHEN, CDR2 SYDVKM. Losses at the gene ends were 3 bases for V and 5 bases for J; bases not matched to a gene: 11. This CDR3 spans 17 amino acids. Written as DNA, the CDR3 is TGTGCCAGCAGTTTCAAACCCGGACTAGCGGTGAAAGATACGCAGTATTTT. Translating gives CASSFKPGLAVKDTQYF.